The next 18 T cell receptor beta chains were all read from a single sample in a study of CD8 T cells in Susac syndrome. The authors reverse transcribed 0.5 to 1 ug RNA with random hexamers. Using its own MiXCR run on the immunoSEQ multiplex PCR reads, TCRdb lists one record per CDR3 protein. The repertoire holds about 140,000 distinct CDR3 sequences, with roughly 94% as singletons. The sample taken for sequencing was CD8+ T cells from PBMCs. The source of these receptors is a human donor with Susac syndrome.

V and J are TRBV14 and TRBJ2-2; no firm D call. Looked up from germline, CDR1 is SGHDN and CDR2 is FVKESK. V was shortened by 1 base and J by 7 bases, with 16 bases between the two germline ends. The CDR3 length is 16 residues. CDR3 nucleotides: TGTGCCAGCAGCCAAGTTCGTAGTCTTTACCACGGGGAGCTGTTTTTT. Its protein is CASSQVRSLYHGELFF.

V gene TRBV3-1 combines with J gene TRBJ2-7; D unresolved. The CDR3 is made up of 14 amino acids. Trimming shortened V by 3 bases and J by 3 bases, and 12 bases separated the two germline ends. CDR1 and CDR2 from the germline V gene are LGHDT and YNNKEL (reference sequence). The CDR3 region has the DNA TGTGCCAGCAGCCAGCAGGACGGCTACTACGAGCAGTACTTC. Translating gives CASSQQDGYYEQYF.

The chain combines TRBV12-3 or TRBV12-4 with TRBJ2-5; either TRBD1 or TRBD2 may supply D (5 bases each). This CDR3 is 13 amino acids long. Trimming stripped 4 bases from V and 5 bases from J, with 11 bases between. CDR3 region: CASSSGPGETQYF. The CDR3 region has the DNA TGTGCCAGCAGTTCAGGGCCGGGGGAGACCCAGTACTTC.

DNA for the CDR3: TGCGCCAGCAGCCAAGAGGTGGAGCCGGAGTCGGCCTTCTCCTACGAGCAGTACTTC. The encoded protein is CASSQEVEPESAFSYEQYF. The V call is TRBV4-1, the J call TRBJ2-7; D unresolved. CDR1 MGHRA and CDR2 YSYEKL come from the germline V gene. The CDR3 loop spans 19 amino acids. V lost 0 bases, J lost 0 bases, and 21 bases lay in between.

The CDR3, as DNA: TGTGCCAGCAGCCGCCGTCTAGTTACTAGCACAGATACGCAGTATTTT. It encodes CASSRRLVTSTDTQYF. This chain uses TRBV12-3 or TRBV12-4 with TRBJ2-3; D unclear. The CDR3 runs 16 residues. Trimming left V 6 bases short and J 0 bases short, with 16 bases between.

This sequence joins TRBV20-1 and TRBJ2-5; no definite D call. V lost 0 bases to trimming and J lost 0 bases, with 14 bases between them. Germline CDR1 and CDR2: DFQATT and SNEGSKA (reference sequence). The CDR3 has 16 amino acids. As DNA, the CDR3 is TGCAGTGCTAGAGACAGAACTTGGGCGTACCAAGAGACCCAGTACTTC. This translates into CSARDRTWAYQETQYF.

J is TRBJ2-5 and V is TRBV29-1; the match to TRBD1 covers 11 bases. The V segment lost 6 bases and the J segment 5 bases; nucleotides outside the gene matches: 5. This CDR3 is built from 13 residues. The germline CDR1 and CDR2 sequences are SQVTM and ANQGSEA. CDR3 in amino acids: CSVWTGGYETQYF. CDR3 bases: TGCAGCGTGTGGACAGGGGGCTACGAGACCCAGTACTTC.

This chain joins TRBV27 and TRBJ2-7; 7 bases are a match to TRBD2. CDR3 length: 19 amino acids. V dropped 5 bases and J dropped 0; count of bases not matched to a gene: 19. Germline assignment: CDR1 MNHEY and CDR2 SMNVEV (reference sequence). CDR3 amino acids: CASSTLVGQVAGSSYEQYF. CDR3 DNA: TGTGCCAGCAGTACGCTCGTTGGGCAAGTAGCGGGCTCCTCCTACGAGCAGTACTTC.

The rearrangement links TRBV11-3 to TRBJ2-1, with D uncertain. Deletions cut 5 bases from V and 2 bases from J, with 16 bases between. From germline, CDR1 is SGHNT and CDR2 YENEEA. The CDR3 has 16 amino acids. CDR3 loop: CASSNSQTVTYNEQFF. DNA of the CDR3: TGTGCCAGCAGCAATTCCCAAACCGTCACCTACAATGAGCAGTTCTTC. The complete variable domain, with remaining parts taken from reference TRBV11-3 and TRBJ2-1, reads EAGVVQSPRYKIIEKKQPVAFWCNPISGHNTLYWYLQNLGQGPELLIRYENEEAVDDSQLPKDRFSAERLKGVDSTLKIQPAELGDSAVYLCASSNSQTVTYNEQFFGPGTRLTVL.

The chain couples TRBV6-6 to TRBJ1-1, with D possibly matching TRBD1 (5 bases). V was cut by 8 bases and J by 7 bases, with 17 bases left in between. The CDR3 sequence is 13 residues long. The germline V gene has CDR1 MNHNY and CDR2 SVGAGI (reference sequence). The CDR3 here is CASFFPQGNEAFF. CDR3 coding DNA: TGTGCCAGCTTTTTCCCCCAGGGTAATGAAGCTTTCTTT.

This clonotype was seen more than once but under ten times. The V call is TRBV28, the J call TRBJ2-2; 7 bases line up with TRBD1. Germline loops: CDR1 MDHEN, CDR2 SYDVKM. V shed 5 bases and J 6 bases; nucleotides not matched to a gene: 3. The CDR3 totals 13 residues. Written as DNA, the CDR3 is TGTGCCAGCAGTCAGGGGGAAGCCGGGGAGCTGTTTTTT. This translates into CASSQGEAGELFF.

The rearrangement uses TRBV29-1 and TRBJ2-7; 7 bases map to TRBD1. The V gene's germline CDR1 is SQVTM and CDR2 ANQGSEA. The CDR3 totals 12 residues. V trimming: 1 base; J trimming: 7 bases; junction bases outside the gene matches: 4. CDR3 nucleotides: TGCAGCGTTGAAGGGACAGGCTATGAGCAGTACTTC. This translates into CSVEGTGYEQYF.

J is TRBJ2-7 and V is TRBV7-9, with D hard to call. The germline V gene has CDR1 SEHNR and CDR2 FQNEAQ (reference sequence). The CDR3 is made up of 14 amino acids. Trimming pared 4 bases from V and 2 bases from J, leaving 12 bases between. The CDR3 sequence: CASSSTYSTYEQYF. CDR3 DNA: TGTGCCAGCAGCTCTACATACAGTACCTACGAGCAGTACTTC.

In its sample, this clonotype was seen once. The CDR3 reads CASLGVEQFF. CDR3 nucleotides: TGTGCCAGCTTGGGGGTGGAGCAGTTCTTC. The chain couples TRBV28 to TRBJ2-1; D is perhaps TRBD1 or TRBD2 (5 bases each). CDR3 size: 10 residues. The germline V and J ends were trimmed by 8 bases and 10 bases, with 9 bases remaining between them. The germline CDR1 and CDR2 sequences are MDHEN and SYDVKM.

V usage is TRBV19 and J usage is TRBJ1-4; D remains ambiguous. The V end was cut by 5 bases, the J end by 0 bases, with 7 bases between. The CDR3 extends over 14 amino acids. CDR1 and CDR2 (germline): LNHDA, SQIVND (reference sequence). This chain's CDR3 is CASSPAATNEKLFF. The CDR3 DNA follows: TGTGCCAGTAGTCCAGCGGCAACTAATGAAAAACTGTTTTTT.

The sample holds a few counts of this clonotype. The V and J genes are TRBV28 and TRBJ2-5; D might be TRBD2 (6 bases). This CDR3 region has 14 residues. Germline V gene sequence: CDR1 MDHEN, CDR2 SYDVKM. The V gene lost 5 bases and the J gene lost 0 bases, with 10 bases spanning the gap. The CDR3 bases are TGTGCCAGCAGTCCTAGGGACTACCAAGAGACCCAGTACTTC. Translated, it gives CASSPRDYQETQYF.

The rearrangement joins TRBV6-5 to TRBJ2-5; 9 nucleotides agree with TRBD2. Germline lookup yields CDR1 MNHEY and CDR2 SVGAGI. J gave up 0 bases and V 0 bases, and 8 bases lay outside the gene matches. This CDR3 has 18 residues. In DNA form, the CDR3 reads TGTGCCAGCAGTTACTCTCCTTTAGCGGGAGACTACCAAGAGACCCAGTACTTC. Its translation is CASSYSPLAGDYQETQYF.

This clonotype showed up just once. This chain joins TRBV15 and TRBJ2-5, with 8 bases aligning to TRBD1. The CDR3 contains 15 residues. The junction had 4 bases not matched to a gene; V was cut back by 0 bases and J by 4 bases. Germline CDR1 and CDR2: LNHNV and YYDKDF (reference sequence). The DNA of the CDR3 is TGTGCCACCAGCAGAGACAGGGGGCGAGGAGAGACCCAGTACTTC. Its protein product is CATSRDRGRGETQYF.